The 22 T cell receptor beta chains in this list originate from one sample, sequenced in a study of blood T cell repertoires in COVID-19. TCRdb's table, derived via immunoSEQ multiplex PCR, lists solely in-frame clones and lacks some. The data contain 390,000 or so clones, around 90% of them seen just once; the ten biggest clones take up 6% to 7.5%. The sequenced material came from peripheral blood. The receptor set was obtained from a man between 18 and 29 years old with active or convalescent COVID-19.

The J gene is TRBJ1-2, the V gene TRBV6-5; 7 bases agree with TRBD1. Germline V gene lookup returns CDR1 MNHEY and CDR2 SVGAGI. V gave up 6 bases and J gave up 0 bases; unmatched junction bases: 1. This CDR3 spans 13 amino acids. The CDR3 sequence is CASSGTANYGYTF. The CDR3 region has the DNA TGTGCCAGCAGCGGGACAGCTAACTATGGCTACACCTTC.

The chain uses TRBV9 and TRBJ1-5; D unclear. The germline V and J ends were trimmed by 3 bases and 6 bases, with 13 bases remaining between them. CDR1 SGDLS and CDR2 YYNGEE come from the germline V gene. This CDR3 has 14 residues. The DNA for the CDR3 is TGTGCCAGCAGCGCGACCGCTGCGGTTCAGCCCCAGCATTTT. Residues: CASSATAAVQPQHF.

This clone was recorded a few times. The gene calls are TRBV24-1 and TRBJ1-2; TRBD1 agrees at 8 bases. Per the germline V gene, CDR1 is KGHDR and CDR2 is SFDVKD. The CDR3 loop spans 14 amino acids. The trim removed 4 bases at V and 7 bases at J, leaving 7 bases unmatched. DNA for the CDR3: TGTGCCACCAGTGACGGGGACAGGATTGGTGGCTACACCTTC. Protein product: CATSDGDRIGGYTF.

J is TRBJ2-3 and V is TRBV7-2, with TRBD2 matching 8 bases. The CDR3 consists of 16 residues. The V and J ends lost 3 bases and 1 base, in that order; junction bases with no gene match: 6. CDR1 is SGHTA, CDR2 FQGNSA, per germline. In nucleotides, the CDR3 is TGTGCCAGCAGCTTGTCCGAAGCGGGGGGCACAGATACGCAGTATTTT. Translated: CASSLSEAGGTDTQYF.

The genes are TRBV6-5 and TRBJ1-2; D is unresolved. Germline CDR1 is MNHEY and CDR2 is SVGAGI. The CDR3 is 14 residues long. Trimming removed 0 bases from V and 7 bases from J, with 12 bases in between. In nucleotides, the CDR3 is TGTGCCAGCAGTTACTCGCCAATCCCGGGTGGCTACACCTTC. Its translation is CASSYSPIPGGYTF.

The chain joins TRBV24-1 to TRBJ2-2; 7 nucleotides agree with TRBD2. CDR1 and CDR2 (germline): KGHDR, SFDVKD. Trimming took 3 bases from V and 0 from J; bases not matched to a gene: 3. The CDR3 length is 16 residues. CDR3 bases: TGTGCCACCAGTGATCCTAGCGGAGCGAACACCGGGGAGCTGTTTTTT. Protein product: CATSDPSGANTGELFF.

The rearrangement uses TRBV24-1 and TRBJ1-2; 7 bases match TRBD1. Germline trimming cut 3 bases from V and 4 bases from J; bases unmatched to any gene: 10. The CDR3 loop spans 16 amino acids. Germline loops: CDR1 KGHDR, CDR2 SFDVKD. Written as DNA, the CDR3 is TGTGCCACCAGTGATCCTAGACAGGGTCGGGGCTATGGCTACACCTTC. Amino acids: CATSDPRQGRGYGYTF.

The V call is TRBV18, the J call TRBJ1-4, with a possible D match to TRBD1 (6 bases). This CDR3 spans 13 amino acids. From germline, CDR1 is KGHSH and CDR2 LQKENI. The V gene lost 5 bases and the J gene lost 5 bases, with 9 bases spanning the gap. This chain's CDR3 is CASSAGENEKLFF. The DNA of the CDR3 is TGTGCCAGCTCAGCAGGGGAGAATGAAAAACTGTTTTTT.

The rearrangement joins TRBV19 to TRBJ1-3; no definite D call. The germline gives CDR1 LNHDA, CDR2 SQIVND (reference sequence). The ends were cut back, 6 bases at V and 0 bases at J, with 12 bases in the middle. CDR3 length equals 15 residues. The CDR3 region is CASRPRVSSGNTIYF. The CDR3 DNA sequence: TGTGCCAGTAGGCCCCGGGTCTCCTCTGGAAACACCATATATTTT.

The chain uses TRBV19 and TRBJ2-1, with TRBD1 matching 7 bases. Germline V gives CDR1 LNHDA, CDR2 SQIVND (reference sequence). CDR3 length: 15 residues. After removal of 4 bases from V and 8 bases from J, the junction contained 11 bases not matched to a gene. The CDR3 coding sequence is TGTGCCAGTAGTACGACACAGGGGTGGGTGGATGAGCAGTTCTTC. Residues: CASSTTQGWVDEQFF.

This clone appeared a single time. This CDR3 reads CASGGVYQPQHF. The CDR3 nucleotides are TGTGCCAGCGGAGGGGTGTATCAGCCCCAGCATTTT. The chain recombines TRBV3-1 (or the pseudogene TRBV3-2) with TRBJ1-5, with D possibly being TRBD1 (5 bases). Trimming took off 8 bases at V and 5 bases at J, with 10 bases between the two ends. The CDR3 sequence is 12 residues long. Germline loops: CDR1 LGHDT, CDR2 YNNKEL (reference sequence).

The chain has TRBV19 and TRBJ2-3, with 7 bases that match TRBD2. The CDR3 sequence is 14 residues long. Per the germline V gene, CDR1 is LNHDA and CDR2 is SQIVND (reference sequence). After removal of 10 bases from V and 3 bases from J, the junction contained 10 bases not matched to a gene. As DNA, the CDR3 is TGTGCCACCGATACGCGGGGGAAGACAGATACGCAGTATTTT. As protein: CATDTRGKTDTQYF.

The chain recombines TRBV14 with TRBJ1-1; D is ambiguous. The V gene's germline CDR1 is SGHDN and CDR2 FVKESK. Trimming removed 1 base from V and 8 bases from J, with 11 bases in between. The CDR3 is 13 residues long. The CDR3 DNA sequence: TGTGCCAGCAGCCAAGCTTCTATGGGCGAAGCTTTCTTT. This codes for CASSQASMGEAFF.

The chain has TRBV24-1 and TRBJ2-1; 10 nucleotides agree with TRBD1. Germline V gene data show CDR1 as KGHDR and CDR2 as SFDVKD. CDR3 length: 17 residues. V was clipped by 0 bases and J by 9 bases; unmatched bases: 10. CDR3 nucleotides: TGTGCCACCAGTGATTTGCAGGGACAGGGGAGTTGGAGTGAGCAGTTCTTC. The encoded protein is CATSDLQGQGSWSEQFF.

V and J are TRBV18 and TRBJ2-7; a possible D gene is TRBD1 (6 bases). Germline V gene lookup returns CDR1 KGHSH and CDR2 LQKENI. The ends were cut back, 3 bases at V and 7 bases at J, with 16 bases in the middle. The CDR3 contains 14 residues. In nucleotides, the CDR3 is TGTGCCAGCTCACCGCAGGTTGGGGGCGGTGAGCAGTACTTC. Protein product: CASSPQVGGGEQYF.

This clone was recorded only once. This chain uses TRBV18 with TRBJ1-1; unclear D gene. The length of the CDR3 is 15 residues. The V gene's germline CDR1 is KGHSH and CDR2 LQKENI. V was trimmed by 2 bases and J by 4 bases, leaving 14 bases between them. CDR3 nucleotides: TGTGCCAGCTCACCAACAGACGTGGGTGGCACTGAAGCTTTCTTT. This sequence encodes CASSPTDVGGTEAFF. Using reference TRBV18 and TRBJ1-1 for the parts outside the CDR3, the full variable domain is NAGVMQNPRHLVRRRGQEARLRCSPMKGHSHVYWYRQLPEEGLKFMVYLQKENIIDESGMPKERFSAEFPKEGPSILRIQQVVRGDSAAYFCASSPTDVGGTEAFFGQGTRLTVV.

This clone was seen once. The J gene is TRBJ1-5, the V gene TRBV24-1; the D is unclear. The CDR3 spans 13 residues. Germline CDR1 is KGHDR and CDR2 is SFDVKD. Deletions cut 4 bases from V and 2 bases from J, with 5 bases between. CDR3 residues: CATSEGGNQPQHF. The DNA for the CDR3 is TGTGCCACCAGTGAGGGAGGCAATCAGCCCCAGCATTTT.

The chain is built from TRBV4-3 and TRBJ2-7, with TRBD1 as a possible D gene (6 bases). The CDR3 covers 13 residues. The V and J ends lost 4 bases and 3 bases respectively, with 10 bases between them. The V gene's germline CDR1 is LGHNA and CDR2 YSLEER. The CDR3 loop is CASSRDRNYEQYF. The CDR3, as DNA: TGCGCCAGCAGCCGCGACAGGAACTACGAGCAGTACTTC.

The table lists this clone with a count of one. The V call is TRBV27, the J call TRBJ1-2; no clear D gene. This CDR3 is 13 amino acids long. Germline CDR1 and CDR2: MNHEY and SMNVEV (reference sequence). Deletions cut 0 bases from V and 5 bases from J, with 7 bases between. CDR3 sequence reads: CASSLSRVYGYTF. The CDR3 region has the DNA TGTGCCAGCAGTTTATCGCGAGTGTATGGCTACACCTTC.

The chain recombines TRBV19 with TRBJ1-4; 7 bases are shared with TRBD1. V shed 5 bases and J 0 bases; nucleotides not matched to a gene: 18. The V gene's germline CDR1 is LNHDA and CDR2 SQIVND (reference sequence). The CDR3 contains 20 residues. Written as DNA, the CDR3 is TGTGCCAGTAGTCCCAGGCTAAGGTTTTTCGGGACAGCAACTAATGAAAAACTGTTTTTT. Amino acid sequence: CASSPRLRFFGTATNEKLFF. The full variable domain, its missing parts supplied by reference TRBV19 and TRBJ1-4, is DGGITQSPKYLFRKEGQNVTLSCEQNLNHDAMYWYRQDPGQGLRLIYYSQIVNDFQKGDIAEGYSVSREKKESFPLTVTSAQKNPTAFYLCASSPRLRFFGTATNEKLFFGSGTQLSVL.

The rearrangement uses TRBV7-9 and TRBJ2-1; 11 positions agree with TRBD2. Germline CDR1 reads SEHNR; CDR2 reads FQNEAQ (reference sequence). The ends lost 1 base at V and 5 bases at J; junction bases unmatched: 10. The CDR3 is 18 amino acids. Here the CDR3 DNA reads TGTGCCAGCAGCTTAGTTAGCGGGGGGGCACGGCTAAACAATGAGCAGTTCTTC. It yields the protein CASSLVSGGARLNNEQFF.

This chain connects TRBV19 to TRBJ1-3; D perhaps matches TRBD1 (6 bases). Trimming pared 7 bases from V and 1 base from J, leaving 14 bases between. Germline V gene lookup returns CDR1 LNHDA and CDR2 SQIVND (reference sequence). The length of the CDR3 is 15 residues. In DNA, the CDR3 is TGTGCCAGTACCGCACAGGGATTATCTGGAAACACCATATATTTT. Translated: CASTAQGLSGNTIYF.